This T cell receptor beta chain was recorded in a study (dated by TCRdb to about 2015). Regarding the research as a whole: Whether tumor-infiltrating Tregs in breast cancer are recruited from blood Tregs or converted in situ from other CD4+ T cell subsets was tested. Broad study findings and their caveats: In terms of TCR gene usage, tumor memory CD4+ T cells clustered together with blood and lymph node memory CD4+ cells, as well as with lymph node naive CD4+ cells. The larger-cohort validation was restricted to a single TCR beta V-J rearrangement rather than whole repertoires. The greatest overlap of tumor-infiltrating Treg TCR alpha and beta sequences was observed with tumor naive CD4+ T cells, followed by blood naive CD4+ T cells.

From the germline V gene, CDR1 is MNHEY and CDR2 is SVGAGI. Trimmed from V: 11 bases; trimmed from J: 0 bases; junction bases lacking a gene match: 13. Including the terminal cysteine and phenylalanine, the CDR3 comprises 15 residues. Solely the CDR3 DNA is kept, with 45 bases framed from the first base. The Miltenyi Naive CD4+ T Cell Isolation kit was used to purify naive CD4+ T cells, and CD25 microbeads were used to remove Tregs. Tregs, naive and memory CD4+ T cells from tumor, blood and ipsilateral draining lymph nodes of about five breast cancer patients underwent full-length TCR alpha and beta sequencing. Mononuclear cells from lymph nodes or over 45 ml of peripheral blood were isolated by Ficoll density gradient centrifugation. FACS confirmed that the sorted cell populations were more than 90% pure. Full-length TCR variable regions were amplified by 5' RACE PCR with constant-region reverse primers, and semi-nested PCR with Nested Universal Primer A was subsequently performed. Using the ReliaPrep RNA Cell Miniprep System, total RNA was extracted, and the SMARTer RACE 5'/3' Kit was then used to reverse transcribe the RNA into 5'RACE-ready cDNA. An Illumina MiSeq was used to sequence the full-length TCR alpha and beta libraries, which had been barcoded with multiplex adaptors. In the paper's pipeline: For each of nine subset-tissue groups, sequencing data from the five patients were pooled, and the groups were compared by unsupervised clustering of TCR gene usage. Repertoire similarity was calculated with the Morisita-Horn index, weighting shared sequences by their contribution to each repertoire. TCRdb redid the processing of the public reads, applying fastp at Q25 and MiXCR, and retained in-frame beta chains. For every CDR3 protein sequence, its rows merge into one entry that carries the most common genes and DNA. The V and J calls and clone size are TCRdb's, not the authors'. This sample lists about 6,000 distinct CDR3 sequences; nearly 60% were detected once. 9% to 13% of the sample belongs to the ten largest clones.

As concerns this clonotype: The antigen it binds to is not known. The sample holds no much larger clone one base away, and base qualities are not on file.

This clonotype originated in a female donor with breast cancer. The chain employs TRBV6-5 and TRBJ2-7; 7 bases in the junction line up with TRBD2. The sample consisted of naive CD4+ T cells sorted from blood. What the cell subset or site label conveys for this sample: naive CD4+ T cells, CD4+CD45RA+CD25-. The nucleotide sequence reads TGTGCCGGCACCTCGGGGAGGGCAAACTCCTACGAGCAGTACTTC. Its translation reads: CAGTSGRANSYEQYF.